These T cell receptor beta chains were read from a single sample in a study of T cells expressing NK-cell markers. After re-calling the 5' RACE reads, TCRdb lists one entry per CDR3 protein, DNA absent. The sample table includes roughly 150,000 distinct CDR3 sequences. What was sequenced was blood T cells: a sorted CD56 or NKG2C T cell subset, CD4+ or CD8+ T cells, or bulk PBMC T cells (not recorded which). Every receptor here comes from a woman between 18 and 70 years old in good health. The CDR3 runs from the conserved cysteine through the conserved F or W.

j_call: TRBJ1-2; v_call: TRBV20-1; cdr3_aa: CSADPQEGYGYTF
j_call: TRBJ2-1; v_call: TRBV5-6; cdr3_aa: CASSLEGLAGTLYEQFF
j_call: TRBJ2-7; v_call: TRBV2; cdr3_aa: CASSEGGIPYEQYF
j_call: TRBJ2-1; v_call: TRBV5-1; cdr3_aa: CASSFLTGGGTYNEQFF
j_call: TRBJ2-3; v_call: TRBV5-1; cdr3_aa: CASSSGTSGGAPDTQYF
j_call: TRBJ1-1; v_call: TRBV7-9; cdr3_aa: CASSLGVRNTEAFF
j_call: TRBJ2-1; v_call: TRBV5-1; cdr3_aa: CASSPSGGGSYNEQFF
j_call: TRBJ2-7; v_call: TRBV3-1; cdr3_aa: CASSQGVQGYEQYF
j_call: TRBJ2-7; v_call: TRBV20-1; cdr3_aa: CSARDSLALAGVYEQYF
j_call: TRBJ2-4; v_call: TRBV3-1; cdr3_aa: CASSLESTKNIQYF
j_call: TRBJ2-5; v_call: TRBV7-3; cdr3_aa: CASSQKINGQETQYF
j_call: TRBJ2-1; v_call: TRBV5-1; cdr3_aa: CASSSGVDNEQFF
j_call: TRBJ1-1; v_call: TRBV12-3/TRBV12-4; cdr3_aa: CASRSTEYTEAFF
j_call: TRBJ2-1; v_call: TRBV28; cdr3_aa: CASSPRRAFYNEQFF
j_call: TRBJ2-1; v_call: TRBV7-2; cdr3_aa: CASSLRWGGRYNEQFF
j_call: TRBJ2-7; v_call: TRBV7-8; cdr3_aa: CASSSQKSLRHF
j_call: TRBJ1-3; v_call: TRBV5-1; cdr3_aa: CASSGGDVSGNTIYF
j_call: TRBJ1-1; v_call: TRBV6-6; cdr3_aa: CASNTGSNTEAFF
j_call: TRBJ1-1; v_call: TRBV30; cdr3_aa: CAWGRRGLYTEAFF
j_call: TRBJ1-5; v_call: TRBV20-1; cdr3_aa: CSAHRGRGNQPQHF
j_call: TRBJ2-1; v_call: TRBV14; cdr3_aa: CASSHGYIGQFF
j_call: TRBJ2-7; v_call: TRBV19; cdr3_aa: CASSGTASSYEQYF
j_call: TRBJ2-2; v_call: TRBV5-1; cdr3_aa: CASHTNTGELFF
j_call: TRBJ1-2; v_call: TRBV7-9; cdr3_aa: CASSLETGYTF
j_call: TRBJ2-7; v_call: TRBV20-1; cdr3_aa: CSASPTGFHEQYF
j_call: TRBJ1-6; v_call: TRBV9; cdr3_aa: CASSVNGVAGNSPLHF
j_call: TRBJ1-6; v_call: TRBV5-6; cdr3_aa: CASSSSLNSPLHF